Listed here are 20 T cell receptor beta chains from one sample, sequenced in a study of CD8 T cells in ankylosing spondylitis. A single record per CDR3 protein comes from TCRdb applying MiXCR to the 5' RACE reads. The sample gives roughly 90,000 distinct CDR3 sequences, roughly 8% of which show up once; approximately 9.7% is in the top ten. The specimen was blood, either unsorted or a sorted T cell fraction (not recorded which). These receptor sequences come from a male donor with ankylosing spondylitis or in good health (not recorded which).

Regarding this clonotype: The junction departs from the called germline gene at one end, perhaps through a read error. The chain employs TRBV7-3 and TRBJ2-1, with 8 bases matching TRBD2. The germline V gene encodes CDR1 SGHTA and CDR2 FQGTGA. The CDR3 is 14 amino acids. CDR3 nucleotides: TGTGTCAGCAGCGCGGGACTAGTTTTCAATGAGCAGTTCTTC. Encoded protein: CVSSAGLVFNEQFF.

This clonotype was counted at least ten times. The J gene is TRBJ1-4, the V gene TRBV20-1, with D possibly being TRBD1 (6 bases). The CDR3 extends over 15 amino acids. Trimming left V 0 bases short and J 2 bases short, with 10 bases between. The V gene's germline CDR1 is DFQATT and CDR2 SNEGSKA (reference sequence). CDR3 sequence reads: CSARERGFTNEKLFF. Written as DNA, the CDR3 is TGCAGTGCTAGAGAAAGGGGGTTCACTAATGAAAAACTGTTTTTT.

The chain combines TRBV7-9 with TRBJ1-4; D is unclear. CDR1 SEHNR and CDR2 FQNEAQ come from the germline V gene (reference sequence). The CDR3 consists of 16 residues. V gave up 3 bases and J gave up 8 bases, with 19 bases separating them. The CDR3 nucleotides are TGTGCCAGCAGCTTCAACGGACGGCCGCCGGGGGAAAAACTGTTTTTT. It yields the protein CASSFNGRPPGEKLFF.

This clonotype was seen at least ten times. The chain uses TRBV20-1 and TRBJ2-3; 11 bases map to TRBD1. Unmatched junction bases numbered 2, after V lost 6 bases and J lost 6 bases. The CDR3 runs 12 residues. CDR1 and CDR2 (germline): DFQATT, SNEGSKA (reference sequence). The CDR3 DNA reads as TGCAGTGCGAGGGACAGGGGGGATACGCAGTATTTT. Protein product: CSARDRGDTQYF.

Many counts were recorded for this clonotype. The chain couples TRBV29-1 to TRBJ1-1, with D possibly matching TRBD1 (6 bases). The V gene's germline CDR1 is SQVTM and CDR2 ANQGSEA. Trimming took off 3 bases at V and 1 base at J, with 9 bases between the two ends. This CDR3 is 13 amino acids long. CDR3 protein: CSVDVTGNTEAFF. The CDR3, as DNA: TGCAGCGTTGACGTGACAGGGAACACTGAAGCTTTCTTT. The variable domain in full, with the rest retrieved from reference TRBV29-1 and TRBJ1-1, is SAVISQKPSRDICQRGTSLTIQCQVDSQVTMMFWYRQQPGQSLTLIATANQGSEATYESGFVIDKFPISRPNLTFSTLTVSNMSPEDSSIYLCSVDVTGNTEAFFGQGTRLTVV.

This clonotype occurred many times. The CDR3: CASSLRQDGQPQHF. In DNA form, the CDR3 reads TGTGCCAGCAGCCTTCGACAGGACGGTCAGCCCCAGCATTTT. The rearrangement uses TRBV7-2 and TRBJ1-5; D is possibly TRBD1 (6 bases). V lost 5 bases to trimming and J lost 6 bases, with 14 bases between them. The CDR3 runs to 14 residues. In germline, CDR1 is SGHTA, CDR2 FQGNSA.

Concerning this clonotype: The germline gene is not matched at one end of the junction; a read error may be the cause. The CDR3 region has the DNA TGTGCCATCAGTGACGTAATCGGGTCTGGGGCCAACGTCCTGGCTTTC. Amino acids: CAISDVIGSGANVLAF. This sequence joins TRBV10-3 and TRBJ2-6, with D possibly being TRBD1 (5 bases). This CDR3 is built from 16 residues. The germline V gene has CDR1 ENHRY and CDR2 SYGVKD.

This clonotype was seen only a few times. V and J are TRBV19 and TRBJ2-1; D is perhaps TRBD2 (6 bases). Per germline, CDR1 LNHDA and CDR2 SQIVND (reference sequence). The CDR3 is 16 residues long. Trimming took off 1 base at V and 0 bases at J, with 10 bases between the two ends. CDR3 sequence reads: CASSIGRDSSYNEQFF. CDR3 sequence (DNA): TGTGCCAGTAGTATAGGGCGGGATAGCTCCTACAATGAGCAGTTCTTC.

The chain combines TRBV7-2 with TRBJ2-7; D is uncertain. The CDR3 has 13 amino acids. V shed 5 bases and J shed 1 base, with 9 bases lying between them. CDR1 and CDR2 (germline): SGHTA, FQGNSA. CDR3 region: CASSPYISYEQYF. Written as DNA, the CDR3 is TGTGCCAGCAGCCCGTACATATCCTACGAGCAGTACTTC.

Many counts were recorded for this clonotype. The chain links TRBV4-2 to TRBJ2-5, with 10 bases that match TRBD2. CDR1 is LGHNA and CDR2 is YNFKEQ in the germline V gene. The CDR3 extends over 17 amino acids. V lost 1 base to trimming and J lost 2 bases; unmatched junction nucleotides: 7. The CDR3 spells CASSQVSTSGIQETQYF. Written as DNA, the CDR3 is TGTGCCAGCAGCCAAGTGTCTACTAGCGGGATTCAAGAGACCCAGTACTTC.

The table lists this clonotype with many counts. The chain joins TRBV19 to TRBJ1-1; TRBD1 might be the D (5 bases). Germline V gene sequence: CDR1 LNHDA, CDR2 SQIVND (reference sequence). The CDR3 totals 15 residues. The V end was cut by 1 base, the J end by 6 bases, with 15 bases between. The DNA of the CDR3 is TGTGCCAGTAGTATAGGAAGACCAGGGAGGCCTGAAGCTTTCTTT. This gives the protein CASSIGRPGRPEAFF.

This clonotype was observed many times. The rearrangement links TRBV4-3 to TRBJ1-5; D is unresolved. This CDR3 is 13 amino acids long. V was shortened by 5 bases and J by 7 bases, with 12 bases between the two germline ends. The V gene's germline CDR1 is LGHNA and CDR2 YSLEER. CDR3 bases: TGCGCCAGCAGCACCCGGACCGGGCAGCCCCAGCATTTT. Its protein is CASSTRTGQPQHF.

This clonotype was detected ten times or more. The chain employs TRBV19 and TRBJ2-1; TRBD1 agrees at 10 bases. Germline V lookup: CDR1 LNHDA, CDR2 SQIVND (reference sequence). The CDR3 contains 14 residues. Trimming removed 7 bases from V and 6 bases from J; junction bases left unmatched: 6. The CDR3 DNA reads TGTGCCAGTAAGACAGGGGGCGTTTTCAATGAGCAGTTCTTC. Translating gives CASKTGGVFNEQFF.

This clonotype was observed at least ten times. V usage is TRBV9 and J usage is TRBJ1-4; 7 bases are shared with TRBD1. This CDR3 is built from 15 residues. Germline CDR1 is SGDLS and CDR2 is YYNGEE. V dropped 4 bases and J dropped 4; count of bases not matched to a gene: 7. CDR3 nucleotide sequence: TGTGCCAGCAGCCCACCGGGACAGAGTAATGAAAAACTGTTTTTT. It codes for CASSPPGQSNEKLFF. The whole variable domain, filled in from reference TRBV9 and TRBJ1-4, reads DSGVTQTPKHLITATGQRVTLRCSPRSGDLSVYWYQQSLDQGLQFLIQYYNGEERAKGNILERFSAQQFPDLHSELNLSSLELGDSALYFCASSPPGQSNEKLFFGSGTQLSVL.

This clonotype was seen ten or more times. The chain recombines TRBV14 with TRBJ2-7; 9 bases fit TRBD1. Germline trimming cut 4 bases from V and 6 bases from J; bases unmatched to any gene: 4. The germline gives CDR1 SGHDN, CDR2 FVKESK. The CDR3 has 13 residues. Written as DNA, the CDR3 is TGTGCCAGCAGCCCGGGACAGGGCTCCGAGCAGTACTTC. As protein: CASSPGQGSEQYF.

This clonotype was counted at least ten times. The V call is TRBV20-1, the J call TRBJ2-1, with TRBD2 as a possible D gene (6 bases). Deletions cut 3 bases from V and 8 bases from J, with 11 bases between. This CDR3 has 12 amino acids. CDR1 and CDR2 (germline): DFQATT, SNEGSKA (reference sequence). The CDR3 coding sequence is TGCAGTGCTAGGCGGGCTAGCGATGAGCAGTTCTTC. As protein: CSARRASDEQFF.

The sample holds many counts of this clonotype. The chain recombines TRBV20-1 with TRBJ1-1; D gene unclear. Per the germline V gene, CDR1 is DFQATT and CDR2 is SNEGSKA (reference sequence). The CDR3 spans 13 residues. Trimming removed 5 bases at V and 6 bases at J, with 16 bases between. The DNA of the CDR3 is TGCAGTGCTCGGTGGCGGCCTCACGCTGAAGCTTTCTTT. Protein sequence: CSARWRPHAEAFF.

This clonotype was detected many times. This may stem from a read error, because a much larger clone lies one nucleotide away. J is TRBJ2-7 and V is TRBV29-1, with 7 bases that match TRBD1. The germline CDR1 and CDR2 sequences are SQVTM and ANQGSEA. J was trimmed by 3 bases and V by 7 bases; bases with no gene match: 3. CDR3 length equals 11 residues. The CDR3, as DNA: TGCAGCGGGGGACAGAGCTACGAGCAGTACTTC. It codes for CSGGQSYEQYF.

This clonotype was counted ten times or more. This rearrangement joins TRBV20-1 to TRBJ1-5, with D perhaps TRBD1 (6 bases). V lost 5 bases to trimming and J lost 4 bases, with 21 bases between them. In germline, CDR1 is DFQATT, CDR2 SNEGSKA (reference sequence). This CDR3 is built from 16 residues. In nucleotides, the CDR3 is TGCAGTGCTGCCCGCTGGGGGCCTGATGGGAATCAGCCCCAGCATTTT. This gives the protein CSAARWGPDGNQPQHF.

At least ten counts were recorded for this clonotype. This chain uses TRBV7-2 with TRBJ1-2; no clear D. Germline CDR1 SGHTA, CDR2 FQGNSA. The V end lost 1 base, the J end lost 8 bases, and 8 bases lay between the germline ends. This CDR3 is built from 12 residues. CDR3 nucleotides: TGTGCCAGCAGCTTAGTCACCGGGGGCTACACCTTC. Protein product: CASSLVTGGYTF. Full variable domain (missing parts from reference TRBV7-2 and TRBJ1-2): GAGVSQSPSNKVTEKGKDVELRCDPISGHTALYWYRQSLGQGLEFLIYFQGNSAPDKSGLPSDRFSAERTGGSVSTLTIQRTQQEDSAVYLCASSLVTGGYTFGSGTRLTVV.